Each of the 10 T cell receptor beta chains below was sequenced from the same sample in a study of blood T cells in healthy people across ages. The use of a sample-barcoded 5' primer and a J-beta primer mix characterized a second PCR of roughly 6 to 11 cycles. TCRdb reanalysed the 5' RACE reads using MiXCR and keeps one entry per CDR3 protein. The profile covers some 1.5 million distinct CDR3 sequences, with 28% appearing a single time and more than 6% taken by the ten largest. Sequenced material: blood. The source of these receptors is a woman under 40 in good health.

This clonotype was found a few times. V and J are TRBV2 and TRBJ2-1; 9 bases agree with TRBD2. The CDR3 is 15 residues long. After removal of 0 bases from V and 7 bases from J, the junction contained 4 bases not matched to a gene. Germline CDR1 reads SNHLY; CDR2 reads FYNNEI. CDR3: CASSEATGLANEQFF. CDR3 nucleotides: TGTGCCAGCAGTGAAGCTACGGGACTAGCAAATGAGCAGTTCTTC.

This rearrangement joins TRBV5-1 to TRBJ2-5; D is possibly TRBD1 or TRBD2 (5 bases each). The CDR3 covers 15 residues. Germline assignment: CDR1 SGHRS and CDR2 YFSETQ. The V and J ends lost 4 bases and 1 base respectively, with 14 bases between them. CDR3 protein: CASSLSRGPQETQYF. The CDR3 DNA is TGCGCCAGCAGCCTATCCCGGGGACCCCAAGAGACCCAGTACTTC. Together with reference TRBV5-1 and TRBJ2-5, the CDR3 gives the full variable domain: KAGVTQTPRYLIKTRGQQVTLSCSPISGHRSVSWYQQTPGQGLQFLFEYFSETQRNKGNFPGRFSGRQFSNSRSEMNVSTLELGDSALYLCASSLSRGPQETQYFGPGTRLLVL.

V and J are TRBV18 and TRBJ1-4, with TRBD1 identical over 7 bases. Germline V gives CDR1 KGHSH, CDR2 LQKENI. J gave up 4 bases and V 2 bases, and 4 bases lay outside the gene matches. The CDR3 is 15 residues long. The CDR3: CASSPSDRNNEKLFF. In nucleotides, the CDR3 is TGTGCCAGCTCACCATCGGACAGGAATAATGAAAAACTGTTTTTT.

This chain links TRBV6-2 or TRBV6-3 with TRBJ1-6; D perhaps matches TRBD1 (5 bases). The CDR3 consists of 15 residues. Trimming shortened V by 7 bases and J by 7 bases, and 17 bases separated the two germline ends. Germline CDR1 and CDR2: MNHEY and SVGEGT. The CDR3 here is CASTQRQLQNSPLHF. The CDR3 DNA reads TGTGCCAGCACCCAACGACAGCTCCAAAATTCACCCCTCCACTTT.

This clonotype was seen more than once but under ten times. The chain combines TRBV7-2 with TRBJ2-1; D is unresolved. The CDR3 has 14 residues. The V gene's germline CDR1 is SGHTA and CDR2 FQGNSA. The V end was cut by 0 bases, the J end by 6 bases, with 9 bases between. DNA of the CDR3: TGTGCCAGCAGCTTAGCGTATATCGCCAATGAGCAGTTCTTC. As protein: CASSLAYIANEQFF.

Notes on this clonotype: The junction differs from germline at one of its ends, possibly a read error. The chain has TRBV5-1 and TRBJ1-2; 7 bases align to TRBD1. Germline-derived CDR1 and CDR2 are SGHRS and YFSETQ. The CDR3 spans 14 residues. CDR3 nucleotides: TGCGCCAGCAGCCTGGGACAGACTAACTATGCCTACACCTTC. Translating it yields CASSLGQTNYAYTF. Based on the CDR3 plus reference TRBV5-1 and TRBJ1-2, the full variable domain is KAGVTQTPRYLIKTRGQQVTLSCSPISGHRSVSWYQQTPGQGLQFLFEYFSETQRNKGNFPGRFSGRQFSNSRSEMNVSTLELGDSALYLCASSLGQTNYAYTFGSGTRLTVV.

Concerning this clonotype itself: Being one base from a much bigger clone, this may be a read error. The chain's CDR3 is CASSLEGWSYEQFF. CDR3 nucleotides: TGTGCCAGCAGTTTGGAGGGATGGAGCTACGAGCAGTTCTTC. The gene calls are TRBV28 and TRBJ2-1; perhaps TRBD2 as D (6 bases). The ends were cut back, 3 bases at V and 10 bases at J, with 16 bases in the middle. This CDR3 spans 14 amino acids. Germline V gene lookup returns CDR1 MDHEN and CDR2 SYDVKM.

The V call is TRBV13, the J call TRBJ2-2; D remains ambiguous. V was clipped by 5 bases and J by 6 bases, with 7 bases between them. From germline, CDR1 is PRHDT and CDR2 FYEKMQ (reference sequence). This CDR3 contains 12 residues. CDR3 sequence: CASSPKPGELFF. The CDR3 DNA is TGTGCCAGCAGCCCGAAGCCCGGGGAGCTGTTTTTT.

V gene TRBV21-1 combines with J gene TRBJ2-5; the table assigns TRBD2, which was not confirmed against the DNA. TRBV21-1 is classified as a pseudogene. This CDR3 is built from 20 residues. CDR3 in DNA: TGTGCCAGCAGCAAAGCGTGTCTAGCGGGAAGTTTCAACAACCAGGAGACCCAGTACTTC. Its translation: CASSKACLAGSFNNQETQYF.

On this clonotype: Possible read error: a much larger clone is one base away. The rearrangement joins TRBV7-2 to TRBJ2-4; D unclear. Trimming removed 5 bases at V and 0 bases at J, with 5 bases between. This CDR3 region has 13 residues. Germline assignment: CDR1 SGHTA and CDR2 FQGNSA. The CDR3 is CASSVQAKNIQYF. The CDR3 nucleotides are TGTGCCAGCAGCGTGCAAGCCAAAAACATTCAGTACTTC.